This T cell receptor (beta chain) was documented in a study of OX40 agonist ivuxolimab in advanced cancers. Whole-study context: Ivuxolimab, an antibody acting as an agonist of OX40 (CD134), was used to treat patients. Eligibility admitted prior anti-PD-1, anti-PD-L1 or anti-CTLA-4 therapy; around 42% had some. Partial responses occurred in Three dose-escalation patients, one with hepatocellular carcinoma and two with cutaneous melanoma.

The repertoire was sequenced with immunoSEQ multiplex PCR; TCRdb's copy has only in-frame clones and lacks some. The data hold about 82,000 clones, with about nine tenths observed a single time. A word on this clone: The sample contains more than one DNA sequence encoding this CDR3.

Per germline, CDR1 SNHLY and CDR2 FYNNEI. There are 15 residues in the CDR3. J lost 2 bases, V lost 5 bases, and 6 bases had no gene match. Systemic immunosuppression or a history of autoimmune disease excluded patients. The clonotype comes from an adult with an advanced solid tumor such as melanoma, head and neck, liver or kidney cancer. The sample was CD4+ or CD8+ T cells sorted from blood, taken in a trial of the OX40 agonist ivuxolimab. This sequence joins TRBV2 and TRBJ2-5, with TRBD2 identical over 9 bases. The CDR3 spells CASSKTSGAQETQYF. Written as DNA, the CDR3 is TGTGCCAGCAGTAAGACTAGCGGAGCGCAAGAGACCCAGTACTTC.